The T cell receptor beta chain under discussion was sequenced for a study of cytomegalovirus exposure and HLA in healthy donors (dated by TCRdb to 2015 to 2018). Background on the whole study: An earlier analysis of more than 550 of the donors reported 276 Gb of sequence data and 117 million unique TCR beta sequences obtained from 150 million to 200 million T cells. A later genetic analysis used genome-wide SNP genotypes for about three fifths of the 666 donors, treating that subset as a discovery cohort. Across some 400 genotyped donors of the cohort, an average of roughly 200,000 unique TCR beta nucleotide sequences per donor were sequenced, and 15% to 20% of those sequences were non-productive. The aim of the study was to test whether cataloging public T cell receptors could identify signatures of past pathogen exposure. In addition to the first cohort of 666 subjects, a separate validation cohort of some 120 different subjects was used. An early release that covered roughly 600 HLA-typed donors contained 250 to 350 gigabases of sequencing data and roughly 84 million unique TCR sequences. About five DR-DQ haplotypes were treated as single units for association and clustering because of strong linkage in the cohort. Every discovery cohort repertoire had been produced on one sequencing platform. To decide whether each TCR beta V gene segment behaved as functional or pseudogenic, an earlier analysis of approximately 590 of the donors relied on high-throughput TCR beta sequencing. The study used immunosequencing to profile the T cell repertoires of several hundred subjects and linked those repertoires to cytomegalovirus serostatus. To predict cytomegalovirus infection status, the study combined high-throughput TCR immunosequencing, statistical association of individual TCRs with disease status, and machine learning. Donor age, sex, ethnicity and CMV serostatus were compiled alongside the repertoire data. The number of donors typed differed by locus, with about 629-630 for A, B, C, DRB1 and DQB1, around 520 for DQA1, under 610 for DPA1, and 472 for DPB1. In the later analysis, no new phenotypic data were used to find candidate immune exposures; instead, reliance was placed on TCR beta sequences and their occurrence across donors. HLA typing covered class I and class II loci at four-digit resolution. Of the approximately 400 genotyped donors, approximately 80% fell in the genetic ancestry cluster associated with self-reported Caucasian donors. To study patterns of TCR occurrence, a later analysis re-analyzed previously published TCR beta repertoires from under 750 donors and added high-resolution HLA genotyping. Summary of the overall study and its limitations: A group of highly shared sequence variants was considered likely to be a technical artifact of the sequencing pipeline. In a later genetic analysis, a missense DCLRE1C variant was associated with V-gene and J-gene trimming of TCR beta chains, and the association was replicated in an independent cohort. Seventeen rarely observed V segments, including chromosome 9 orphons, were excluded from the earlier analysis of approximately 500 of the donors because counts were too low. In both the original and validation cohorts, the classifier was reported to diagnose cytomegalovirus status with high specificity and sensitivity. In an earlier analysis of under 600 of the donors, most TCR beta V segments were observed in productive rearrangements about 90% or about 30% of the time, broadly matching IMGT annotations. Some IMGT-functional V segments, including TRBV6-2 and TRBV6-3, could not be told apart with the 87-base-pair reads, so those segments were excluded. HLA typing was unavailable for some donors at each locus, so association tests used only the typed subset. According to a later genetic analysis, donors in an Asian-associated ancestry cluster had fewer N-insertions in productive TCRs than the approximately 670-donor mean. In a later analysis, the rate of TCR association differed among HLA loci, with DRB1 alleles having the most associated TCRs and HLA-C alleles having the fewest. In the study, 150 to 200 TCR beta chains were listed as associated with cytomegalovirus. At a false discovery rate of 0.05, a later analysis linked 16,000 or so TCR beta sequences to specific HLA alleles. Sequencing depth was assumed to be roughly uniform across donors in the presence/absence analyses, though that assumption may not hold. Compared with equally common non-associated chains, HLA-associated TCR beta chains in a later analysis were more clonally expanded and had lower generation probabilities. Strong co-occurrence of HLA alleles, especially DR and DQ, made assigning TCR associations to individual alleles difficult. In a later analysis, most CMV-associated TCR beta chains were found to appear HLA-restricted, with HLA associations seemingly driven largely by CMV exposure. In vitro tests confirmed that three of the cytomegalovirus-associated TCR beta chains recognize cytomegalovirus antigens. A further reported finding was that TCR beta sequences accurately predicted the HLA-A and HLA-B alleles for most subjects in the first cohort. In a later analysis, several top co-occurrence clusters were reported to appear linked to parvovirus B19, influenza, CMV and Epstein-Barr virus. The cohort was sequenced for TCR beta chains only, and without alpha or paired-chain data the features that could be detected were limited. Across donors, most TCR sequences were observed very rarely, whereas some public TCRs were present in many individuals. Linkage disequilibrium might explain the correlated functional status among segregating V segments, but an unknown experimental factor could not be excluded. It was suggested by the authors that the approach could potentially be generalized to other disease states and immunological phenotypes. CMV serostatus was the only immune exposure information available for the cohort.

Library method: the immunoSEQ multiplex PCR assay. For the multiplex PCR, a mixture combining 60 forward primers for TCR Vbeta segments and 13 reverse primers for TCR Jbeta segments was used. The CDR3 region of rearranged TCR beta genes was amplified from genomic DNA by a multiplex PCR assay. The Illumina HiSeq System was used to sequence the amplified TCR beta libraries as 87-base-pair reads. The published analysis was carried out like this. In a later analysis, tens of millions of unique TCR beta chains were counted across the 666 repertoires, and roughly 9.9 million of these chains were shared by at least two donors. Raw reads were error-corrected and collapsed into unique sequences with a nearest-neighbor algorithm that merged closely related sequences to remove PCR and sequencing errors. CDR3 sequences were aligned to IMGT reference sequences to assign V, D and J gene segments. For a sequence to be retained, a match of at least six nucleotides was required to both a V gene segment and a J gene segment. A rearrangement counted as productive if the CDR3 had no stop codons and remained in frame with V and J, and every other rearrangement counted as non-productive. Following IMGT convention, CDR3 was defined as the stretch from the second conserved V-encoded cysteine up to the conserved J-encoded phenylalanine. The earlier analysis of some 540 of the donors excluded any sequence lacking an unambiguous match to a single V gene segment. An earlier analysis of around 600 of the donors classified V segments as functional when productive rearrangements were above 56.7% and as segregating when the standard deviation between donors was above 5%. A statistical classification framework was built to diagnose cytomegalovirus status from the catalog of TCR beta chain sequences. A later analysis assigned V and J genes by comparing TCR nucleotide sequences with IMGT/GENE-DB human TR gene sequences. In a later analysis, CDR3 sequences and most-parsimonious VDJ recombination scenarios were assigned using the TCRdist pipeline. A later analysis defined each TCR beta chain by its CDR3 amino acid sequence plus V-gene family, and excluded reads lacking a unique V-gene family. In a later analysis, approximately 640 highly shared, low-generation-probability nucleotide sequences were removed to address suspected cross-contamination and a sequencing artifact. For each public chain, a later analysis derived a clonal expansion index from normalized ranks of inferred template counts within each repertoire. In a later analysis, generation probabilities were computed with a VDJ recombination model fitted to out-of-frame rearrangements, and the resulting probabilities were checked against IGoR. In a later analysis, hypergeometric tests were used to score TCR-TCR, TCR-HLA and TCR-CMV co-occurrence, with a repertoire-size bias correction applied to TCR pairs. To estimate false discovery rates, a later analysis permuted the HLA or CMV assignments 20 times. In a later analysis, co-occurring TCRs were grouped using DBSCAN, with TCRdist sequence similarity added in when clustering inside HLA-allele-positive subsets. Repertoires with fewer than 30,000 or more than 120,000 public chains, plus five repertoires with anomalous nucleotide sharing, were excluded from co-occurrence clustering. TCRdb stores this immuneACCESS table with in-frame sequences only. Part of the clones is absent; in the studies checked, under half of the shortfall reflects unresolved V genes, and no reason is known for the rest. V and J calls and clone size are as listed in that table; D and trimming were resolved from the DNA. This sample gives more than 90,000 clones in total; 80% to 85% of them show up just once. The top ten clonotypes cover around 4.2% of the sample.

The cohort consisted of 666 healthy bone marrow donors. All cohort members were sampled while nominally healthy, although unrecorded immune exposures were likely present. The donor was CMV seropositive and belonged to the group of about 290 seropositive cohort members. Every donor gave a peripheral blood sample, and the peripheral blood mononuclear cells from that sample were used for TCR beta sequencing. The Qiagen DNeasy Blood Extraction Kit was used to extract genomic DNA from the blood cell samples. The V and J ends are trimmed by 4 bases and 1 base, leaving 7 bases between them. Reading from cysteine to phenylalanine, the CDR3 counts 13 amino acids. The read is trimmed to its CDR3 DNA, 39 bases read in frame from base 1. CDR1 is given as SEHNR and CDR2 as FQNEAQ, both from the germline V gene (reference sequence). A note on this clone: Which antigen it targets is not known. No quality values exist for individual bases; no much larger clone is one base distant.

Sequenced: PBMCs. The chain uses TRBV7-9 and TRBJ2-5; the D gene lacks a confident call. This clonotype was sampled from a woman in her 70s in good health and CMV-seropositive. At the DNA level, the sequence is TGTGCCAGCAGCTCCTCGGGCCAAGAGACCCAGTACTTC. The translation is CASSSSGQETQYF.